This T cell receptor beta chain is drawn from a study of CD8 T cells in ankylosing spondylitis. Whole-study results and caveats: Among TCR beta sequences, a motif of several highly homologous variants appeared characteristic of ankylosing spondylitis blood. The authors reported significant enrichment of disease-linked clones in matched ankylosing spondylitis synovial fluid. Peripheral blood samples showed relatively rare disease-linked clones, and these clones were CD8+.

CDR1 SGHVS and CDR2 FQNEAQ come from the germline V gene. The CDR3 has 16 amino acids. With V trimmed by 4 bases and J by 4 bases, 11 bases remained unmatched. A quantitative 5'-RACE method, one with molecular barcodes, was used to make TCR beta libraries. TCRdb re-called the 5' RACE reads with MiXCR, one entry per CDR3 protein. This table holds just over 350,000 distinct CDR3 sequences, 20% to 25% found once. Notes on this clonotype: The antigen is undetermined.

The source of this sequence is a male donor with ankylosing spondylitis or in good health (not recorded which). Sequences were obtained from blood, either unsorted or a sorted T cell fraction (not recorded which). This chain joins TRBV7-8 and TRBJ2-3; 7 bases fit TRBD1. This chain's CDR3 is CASSSHRDRGPDTQYF. Written as DNA, the CDR3 is TGTGCCAGCAGCTCCCACCGGGACAGAGGGCCAGATACGCAGTATTTT.